This section outlines one T cell receptor (beta chain) sequence together with its context. The data originate from a study of OX40 agonist ivuxolimab in advanced cancers. CDR1 SGHTA and CDR2 FQGNSA come from the germline V gene. V lost 2 bases, J lost 6 bases, and 7 bases stayed unmatched. The CDR3 runs 16 residues. Profiling relied on immunoSEQ multiplex PCR, and the TCRdb table lists in-frame clones only, not all of them. The sample holds 45,000 to 65,000 clones, over 75% seen once. The material sequenced was CD4+ or CD8+ T cells sorted from blood, taken in a trial of the OX40 agonist ivuxolimab. This chain uses TRBV7-2 with TRBJ2-2; TRBD1 aligns across 9 bases. This clonotype was sampled from an adult with an advanced solid tumor such as melanoma, head and neck, liver or kidney cancer. The CDR3 loop is CASSLLQGALAGELFF. CDR3 coding DNA: TGTGCCAGCAGCTTATTACAGGGGGCCTTGGCCGGGGAGCTGTTTTTT.